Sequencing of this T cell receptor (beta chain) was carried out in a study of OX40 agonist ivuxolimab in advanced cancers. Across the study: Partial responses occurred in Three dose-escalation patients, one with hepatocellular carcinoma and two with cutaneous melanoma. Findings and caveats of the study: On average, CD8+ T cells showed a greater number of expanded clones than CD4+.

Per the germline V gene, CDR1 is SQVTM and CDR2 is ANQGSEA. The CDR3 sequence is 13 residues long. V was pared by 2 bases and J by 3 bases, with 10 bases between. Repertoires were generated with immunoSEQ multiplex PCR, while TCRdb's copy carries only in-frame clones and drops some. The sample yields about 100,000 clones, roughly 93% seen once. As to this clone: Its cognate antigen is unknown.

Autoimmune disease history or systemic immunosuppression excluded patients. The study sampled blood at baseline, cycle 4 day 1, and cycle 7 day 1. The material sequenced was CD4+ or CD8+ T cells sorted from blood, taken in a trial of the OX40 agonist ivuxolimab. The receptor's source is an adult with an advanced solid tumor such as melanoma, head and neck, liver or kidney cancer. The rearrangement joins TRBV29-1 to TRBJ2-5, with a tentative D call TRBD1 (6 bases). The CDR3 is CSVETGPEETQYF. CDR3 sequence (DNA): TGCAGCGTTGAAACAGGGCCCGAAGAGACCCAGTACTTC.